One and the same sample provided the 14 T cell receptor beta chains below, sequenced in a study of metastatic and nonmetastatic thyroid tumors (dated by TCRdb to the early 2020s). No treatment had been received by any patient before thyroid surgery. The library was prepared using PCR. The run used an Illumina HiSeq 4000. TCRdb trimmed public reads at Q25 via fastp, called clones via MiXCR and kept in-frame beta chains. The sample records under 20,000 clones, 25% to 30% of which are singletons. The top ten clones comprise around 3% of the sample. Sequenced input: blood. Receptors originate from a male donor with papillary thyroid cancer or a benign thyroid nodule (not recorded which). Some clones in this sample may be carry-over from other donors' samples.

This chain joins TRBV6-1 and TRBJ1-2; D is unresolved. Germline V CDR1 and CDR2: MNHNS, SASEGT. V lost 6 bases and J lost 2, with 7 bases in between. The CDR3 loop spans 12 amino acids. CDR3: CASSGRNYGYTF. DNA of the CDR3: TGTGCCAGCAGCGGACGCAACTATGGCTACACCTTC.

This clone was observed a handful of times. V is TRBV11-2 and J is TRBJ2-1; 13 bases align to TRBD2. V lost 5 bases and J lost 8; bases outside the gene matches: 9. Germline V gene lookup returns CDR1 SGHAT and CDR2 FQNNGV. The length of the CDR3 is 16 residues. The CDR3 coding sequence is TGTGCCAGCAGCAAAACTAGCGGGAGGGCCAGGGATGAGCAGTTCTTC. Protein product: CASSKTSGRARDEQFF.

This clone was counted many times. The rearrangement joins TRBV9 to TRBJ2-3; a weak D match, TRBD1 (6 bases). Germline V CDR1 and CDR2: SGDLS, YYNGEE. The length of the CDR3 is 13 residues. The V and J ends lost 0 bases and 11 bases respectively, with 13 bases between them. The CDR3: CASSVVPGQLQYF. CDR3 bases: TGTGCCAGCAGCGTAGTACCAGGACAGCTGCAGTATTTT.

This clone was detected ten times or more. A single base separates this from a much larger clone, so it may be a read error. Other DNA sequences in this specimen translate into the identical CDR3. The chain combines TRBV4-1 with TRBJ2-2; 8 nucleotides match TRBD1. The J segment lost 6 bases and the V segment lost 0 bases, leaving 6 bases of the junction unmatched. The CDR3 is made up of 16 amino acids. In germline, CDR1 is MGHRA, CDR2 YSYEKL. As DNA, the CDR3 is TGCGCCAGCAGCCAAGATCCAGGGGGCTATCCCGGGGAGCTGTTTTTT. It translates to CASSQDPGGYPGELFF.

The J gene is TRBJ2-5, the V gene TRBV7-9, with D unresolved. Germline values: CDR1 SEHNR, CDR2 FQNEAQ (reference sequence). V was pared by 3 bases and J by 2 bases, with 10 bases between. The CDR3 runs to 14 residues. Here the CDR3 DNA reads TGTGCCAGCAGCTTTACACAGATACAAGAGACCCAGTACTTC. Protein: CASSFTQIQETQYF. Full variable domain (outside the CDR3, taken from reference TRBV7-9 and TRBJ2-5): DTGVSQNPRHKITKRGQNVTFRCDPISEHNRLYWYRQTLGQGPEFLTYFQNEAQLEKSRLLSDRFSAERPKGSFSTLEIQRTEQGDSAMYLCASSFTQIQETQYFGPGTRLLVL.

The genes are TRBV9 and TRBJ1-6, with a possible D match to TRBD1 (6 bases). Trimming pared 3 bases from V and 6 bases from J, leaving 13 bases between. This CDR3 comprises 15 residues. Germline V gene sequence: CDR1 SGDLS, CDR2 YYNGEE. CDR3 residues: CASSGGQSINSPLHF. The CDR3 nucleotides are TGTGCCAGCAGCGGCGGACAGTCCATTAATTCACCCCTCCACTTT. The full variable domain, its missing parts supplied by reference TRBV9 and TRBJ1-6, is DSGVTQTPKHLITATGQRVTLRCSPRSGDLSVYWYQQSLDQGLQFLIQYYNGEERAKGNILERFSAQQFPDLHSELNLSSLELGDSALYFCASSGGQSINSPLHFGNGTRLTVT.

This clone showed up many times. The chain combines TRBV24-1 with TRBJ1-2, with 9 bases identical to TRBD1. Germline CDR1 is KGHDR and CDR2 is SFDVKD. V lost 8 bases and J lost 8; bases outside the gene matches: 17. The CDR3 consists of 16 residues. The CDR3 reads CATTVRDREKDTGYTF. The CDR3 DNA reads TGTGCCACCACTGTCCGGGACAGGGAAAAGGATACCGGCTACACCTTC.

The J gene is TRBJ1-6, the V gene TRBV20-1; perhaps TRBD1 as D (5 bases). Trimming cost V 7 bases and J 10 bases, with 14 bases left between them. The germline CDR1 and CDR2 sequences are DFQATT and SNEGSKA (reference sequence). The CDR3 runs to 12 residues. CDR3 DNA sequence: TGCAGTGTAGACAGAAAGGAATCACCCCTCCACTTT. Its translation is CSVDRKESPLHF.

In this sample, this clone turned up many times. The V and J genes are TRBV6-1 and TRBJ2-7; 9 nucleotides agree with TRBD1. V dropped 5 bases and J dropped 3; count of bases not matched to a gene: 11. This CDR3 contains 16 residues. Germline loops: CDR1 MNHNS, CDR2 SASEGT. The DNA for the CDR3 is TGTGCCAGCAGTTCCCCCTTGGGACAGGGCAACTACGAGCAGTACTTC. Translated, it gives CASSSPLGQGNYEQYF.

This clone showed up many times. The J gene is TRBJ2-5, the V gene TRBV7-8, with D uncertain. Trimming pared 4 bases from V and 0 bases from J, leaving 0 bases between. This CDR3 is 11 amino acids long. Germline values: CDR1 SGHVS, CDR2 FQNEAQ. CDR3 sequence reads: CASSYQETQYF. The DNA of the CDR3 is TGTGCCAGCAGCTACCAAGAGACCCAGTACTTC.

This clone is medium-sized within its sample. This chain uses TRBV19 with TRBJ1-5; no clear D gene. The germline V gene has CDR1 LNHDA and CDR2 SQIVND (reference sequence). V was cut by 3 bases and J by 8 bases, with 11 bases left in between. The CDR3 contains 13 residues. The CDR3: CASSIYLVEPQHF. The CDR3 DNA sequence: TGTGCCAGTAGTATTTACCTCGTGGAGCCCCAGCATTTT.

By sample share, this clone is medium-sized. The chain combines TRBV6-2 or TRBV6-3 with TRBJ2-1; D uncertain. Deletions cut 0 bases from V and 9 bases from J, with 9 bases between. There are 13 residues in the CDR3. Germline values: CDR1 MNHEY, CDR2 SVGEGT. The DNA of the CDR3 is TGTGCCAGCAGTTACTCGCCCGGAAGTGAGCAGTTCTTC. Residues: CASSYSPGSEQFF.

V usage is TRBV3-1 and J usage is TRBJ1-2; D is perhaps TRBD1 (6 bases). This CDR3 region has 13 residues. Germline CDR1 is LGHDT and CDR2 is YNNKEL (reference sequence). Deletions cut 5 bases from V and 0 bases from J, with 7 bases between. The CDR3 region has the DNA TGTGCCAGCAGCGGGACACCTAACTATGGCTACACCTTC. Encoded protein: CASSGTPNYGYTF. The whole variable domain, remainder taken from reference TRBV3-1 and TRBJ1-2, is DTAVSQTPKYLVTQMGNDKSIKCEQNLGHDTMYWYKQDSKKFLKIMFSYNNKELIINETVPNRFSPKSPDKAHLNLHINSLELGDSAVYFCASSGTPNYGYTFGSGTRLTVV.

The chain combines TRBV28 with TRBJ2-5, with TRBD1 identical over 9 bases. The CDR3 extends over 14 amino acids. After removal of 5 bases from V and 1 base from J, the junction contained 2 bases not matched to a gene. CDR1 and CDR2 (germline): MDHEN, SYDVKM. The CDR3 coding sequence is TGTGCCAGCAGTGAGACAGGGGGCCAAGAGACCCAGTACTTC. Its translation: CASSETGGQETQYF. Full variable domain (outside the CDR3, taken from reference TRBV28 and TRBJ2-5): DVKVTQSSRYLVKRTGEKVFLECVQDMDHENMFWYRQDPGLGLRLIYFSYDVKMKEKGDIPEGYSVSREKKERFSLILESASTNQTSMYLCASSETGGQETQYFGPGTRLLVL.